The 9 T cell receptor beta chains below were found in one sample sequenced in a study of shared clonotypes between healthy human individuals. Method: immunoSEQ multiplex PCR; TCRdb's copy keeps in-frame clones and lacks some. The sample lists roughly 2.4 million clones, approximately 95% seen once, with 0.1% to 0.15% in the top ten. The sample was naive CD4+ T cells sorted from blood. Documented subset: CD45RA+ positively selected. The receptor source for this set is a man between 18 and 35 years old in good health.

The chain carries TRBV10-3 and TRBJ2-5, with 8 bases matching TRBD2. In germline, CDR1 is ENHRY, CDR2 SYGVKD. The V and J ends lost 6 bases and 5 bases, in that order; junction bases with no gene match: 8. This CDR3 contains 14 residues. This CDR3 is CAISAGGAGETQYF. The DNA for the CDR3 is TGTGCCATCAGCGCCGGGGGGGCCGGGGAGACCCAGTACTTC.

The chain has TRBV10-3 and TRBJ2-7; possibly TRBD1 or TRBD2 for D (7 bases each). In germline, CDR1 is ENHRY, CDR2 SYGVKD. CDR3 length: 16 residues. The V end lost 4 bases, the J end lost 2 bases, and 18 bases lay between the germline ends. The CDR3 protein is CAISVRGGPLAYEQYF. Written as DNA, the CDR3 is TGTGCCATCAGTGTCAGGGGGGGCCCCCTTGCCTACGAGCAGTACTTC.

The chain links TRBV2 to TRBJ1-3; D might be TRBD1 (6 bases). This CDR3 comprises 14 residues. Germline V gives CDR1 SNHLY, CDR2 FYNNEI. Trimming stripped 6 bases from V and 4 bases from J, with 13 bases between. As DNA, the CDR3 is TGTGCCAGCAGGGAGTACAGGGAAGGAAACACCATATATTTT. Residues: CASREYREGNTIYF.

The V and J genes are TRBV7-2 and TRBJ1-2; the D is unclear. The V end was cut by 6 bases, the J end by 4 bases, with 15 bases between. Per the germline V gene, CDR1 is SGHTA and CDR2 is FQGNSA. The CDR3 consists of 14 residues. CDR3 amino acids: CASSDLWRAYGYTF. In DNA form, the CDR3 reads TGTGCCAGCAGTGATTTGTGGCGGGCCTATGGCTACACCTTC. The full variable domain, its missing parts supplied by reference TRBV7-2 and TRBJ1-2, is GAGVSQSPSNKVTEKGKDVELRCDPISGHTALYWYRQSLGQGLEFLIYFQGNSAPDKSGLPSDRFSAERTGGSVSTLTIQRTQQEDSAVYLCASSDLWRAYGYTFGSGTRLTVV.

The V call is TRBV7-3, the J call TRBJ2-3; 14 positions match TRBD2. The CDR3 covers 16 residues. The V and J ends lost 4 bases and 4 bases, in that order; junction bases with no gene match: 4. The germline V gene encodes CDR1 SGHTA and CDR2 FQGTGA. The CDR3 DNA is TGTGCCAGCAGCTCGGGACTAGCGGGGGCGGCAGATACGCAGTATTTT. This encodes CASSSGLAGAADTQYF.

This chain connects TRBV5-1 to TRBJ1-4; D gene uncertain. The CDR3 runs 14 residues. Per germline, CDR1 SGHRS and CDR2 YFSETQ. V was pared by 7 bases and J by 1 base, with 11 bases between. As DNA, the CDR3 is TGCGCCAGCGGGCTGGGAGAAACTAATGAAAAACTGTTTTTT. Its translation: CASGLGETNEKLFF.

The chain links TRBV2 to TRBJ1-4, with 8 bases lining up with TRBD1. V was clipped by 5 bases and J by 6 bases; unmatched bases: 8. Germline CDR1 reads SNHLY; CDR2 reads FYNNEI. The CDR3 covers 15 residues. In nucleotides, the CDR3 is TGTGCCAGCAGTCCTTCCCGGACAGGGCATGAAAAACTGTTTTTT. It specifies CASSPSRTGHEKLFF.

The genes are TRBV6-1 and TRBJ2-7, with 7 bases fitting TRBD1. V was pared by 0 bases and J by 4 bases, with 12 bases of the junction left unmatched. There are 17 residues in the CDR3. Looked up from germline, CDR1 is MNHNS and CDR2 is SASEGT. CDR3 region: CASSEATLTGKSYEQYF. The CDR3 region has the DNA TGTGCCAGCAGTGAAGCTACTTTGACAGGGAAGAGTTACGAGCAGTACTTC.

The genes are TRBV18 and TRBJ2-7; 10 bases are a match to TRBD1. Unmatched junction bases numbered 5, after V lost 4 bases and J lost 5 bases. Germline V CDR1 and CDR2: KGHSH, LQKENI. The CDR3 consists of 14 residues. The CDR3 loop reads CASSLTGGSHEQYF. The DNA of the CDR3 is TGTGCCAGCTCACTGACAGGGGGCTCGCACGAGCAGTACTTC.